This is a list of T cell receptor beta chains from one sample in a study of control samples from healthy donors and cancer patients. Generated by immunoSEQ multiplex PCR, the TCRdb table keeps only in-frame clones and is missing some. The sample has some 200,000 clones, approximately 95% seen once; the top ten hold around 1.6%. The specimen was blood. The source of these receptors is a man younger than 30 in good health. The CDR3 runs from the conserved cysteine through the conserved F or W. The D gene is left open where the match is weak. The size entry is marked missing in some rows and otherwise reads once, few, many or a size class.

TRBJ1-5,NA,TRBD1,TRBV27,CASSPLPPWDRAENQPQHF,TGTGCCAGCAGTCCCCTCCCCCCCTGGGACAGGGCCGAAAATCAGCCCCAGCATTTT
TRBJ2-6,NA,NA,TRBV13,CASSPRGRNSGANVLTF,TGTGCCAGCAGCCCAAGGGGACGGAACTCTGGGGCCAACGTCCTGACTTTC
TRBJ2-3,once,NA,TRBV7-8,CASSLGGGLSTDTQYF,TGTGCCAGCAGCTTAGGCGGCGGCCTGAGCACAGATACGCAGTATTTT
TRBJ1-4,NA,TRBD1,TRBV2,CASSEGQGTNEKLFF,TGTGCCAGCAGCGAAGGACAGGGGACTAATGAAAAACTGTTTTTT
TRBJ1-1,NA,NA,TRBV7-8,CASSRGGTVTEAFF,TGTGCCAGCAGCAGGGGGGGTACGGTCACTGAAGCTTTCTTT
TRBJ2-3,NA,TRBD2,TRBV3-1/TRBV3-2,CASSLRVAGSTDTQYF,TGTGCCAGCAGCCTCCGGGTAGCGGGGAGCACAGATACGCAGTATTTT
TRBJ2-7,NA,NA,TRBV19,CASSTERTYEQYF,TGTGCCAGTAGTACGGAAAGAACCTACGAGCAGTACTTC
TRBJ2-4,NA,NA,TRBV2,CASSESSGRAQGIQYF,TGTGCCAGCAGTGAAAGCTCTGGCAGGGCCCAAGGCATTCAGTACTTC
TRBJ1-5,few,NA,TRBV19,CASSIESNQPQHF,TGTGCCAGTAGTATAGAAAGCAATCAGCCCCAGCATTTT
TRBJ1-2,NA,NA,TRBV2,CASGASANYGYTF,TGTGCCTCCGGGGCCTCAGCTAACTATGGCTACACCTTC
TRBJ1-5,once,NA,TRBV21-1,CASSKCGGLNQPQHF,TGTGCCAGCAGCAAGTGTGGAGGGTTGAATCAGCCCCAGCATTTT
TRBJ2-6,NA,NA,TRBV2,CASSEGVSGANVLTF,TGTGCCAGCAGTGAGGGTGTGTCTGGGGCCAACGTCCTGACTTTC
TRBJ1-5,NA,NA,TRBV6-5,CASSRDGSNQPQHF,TGTGCCAGCAGTCGGGACGGTAGCAATCAGCCCCAGCATTTT
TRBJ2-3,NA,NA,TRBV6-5,CASSYGGFGTDTQYF,TGTGCCAGCAGTTACGGGGGGTTCGGAACAGATACGCAGTATTTT
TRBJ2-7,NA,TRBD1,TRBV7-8,CASSASGTGGLEQYF,TGTGCCAGCAGCGCTTCCGGGACAGGAGGATTGGAGCAGTACTTC
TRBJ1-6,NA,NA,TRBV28,CASSPPDRRYNSPLHF,TGTGCCAGCAGTCCTCCTGACAGGAGATATAATTCACCCCTCCACTTT